These 25 T cell receptor beta chains came from one sample sequenced in a study of human T cells and chemical hapten exposure. As to time point: patch test 3, about 24 weeks after DPC sensitization. The sample's treatment: therapeutic diphenylcyclopropenone sensitization with weekly scalp DPC. TCRdb reprocessed the RACE reads with MiXCR, giving one entry per CDR3 protein. The profile shows just under 65,000 distinct CDR3 sequences, more than 9.5% of them singletons. The input for sequencing was whole blood, taken in connection with sensitization to the hapten diphenylcyclopropenone (DPC). Source of these receptors: a woman in her 30s with alopecia areata. Some clones in this sample may be carry-over from other donors' samples.

This clonotype was detected ten times or more. This chain uses TRBV20-1 with TRBJ2-1; 9 bases line up with TRBD2. The CDR3 sequence is 13 residues long. Unmatched junction bases numbered 3, after V lost 5 bases and J lost 4 bases. Germline values: CDR1 DFQATT, CDR2 SNEGSKA (reference sequence). As DNA, the CDR3 is TGCAGTGCTGCGACTAGCGGTTACAATGAGCAGTTCTTC. Amino acid sequence: CSAATSGYNEQFF.

This clonotype was counted many times. CDR3 DNA sequence: TGTGCCAGCAGCTTAGCGGAAAAAGGGTCGAACACCGGGGAGCTGTTTTTT. The encoded protein is CASSLAEKGSNTGELFF. The chain carries TRBV7-8 and TRBJ2-2; D remains unclear. Trimming cost V 0 bases and J 0 bases, with 11 bases left between them. Germline V lookup: CDR1 SGHVS, CDR2 FQNEAQ. CDR3 length: 17 residues.

CDR3 region: CASSPYGVYGYTF. The CDR3 DNA reads TGTGCCAGCAGTCCCTATGGAGTCTATGGCTACACCTTC. This chain uses TRBV3-1 with TRBJ1-2; the D is unclear. Germline V gene lookup returns CDR1 LGHDT and CDR2 YNNKEL (reference sequence). Trimming removed 6 bases from V and 4 bases from J, with 12 bases in between. The CDR3 is made up of 13 amino acids. The complete variable domain, with remaining parts taken from reference TRBV3-1 and TRBJ1-2, reads DTAVSQTPKYLVTQMGNDKSIKCEQNLGHDTMYWYKQDSKKFLKIMFSYNNKELIINETVPNRFSPKSPDKAHLNLHINSLELGDSAVYFCASSPYGVYGYTFGSGTRLTVV.

Ten or more counts support this clonotype. The V call is TRBV5-6, the J call TRBJ2-2; 7 bases are shared with TRBD1. The germline CDR1 and CDR2 sequences are SGHDT and YYEEEE. The CDR3 has 16 amino acids. With V trimmed by 4 bases and J by 2 bases, 8 bases remained unmatched. This chain's CDR3 is CASSKMGQLNTGELFF. For the CDR3, the DNA is TGTGCCAGCAGCAAGATGGGACAGTTAAACACCGGGGAGCTGTTTTTT.

This clonotype was observed a handful of times. The chain has TRBV7-3 and TRBJ2-3; the match to TRBD1 covers 8 bases. This CDR3 has 13 residues. Germline V gene sequence: CDR1 SGHTA, CDR2 FQGTGA. Trimming cost V 8 bases and J 4 bases; bases outside gene matches: 5. The CDR3 DNA reads as TGTGCCAGCGCGGGACAGGCCCCAGATACGCAGTATTTT. Translation gives CASAGQAPDTQYF.

Only a few counts were recorded for this clonotype. The chain carries TRBV29-1 and TRBJ1-2, with unresolved D. There are 12 residues in the CDR3. Germline CDR1 is SQVTM and CDR2 is ANQGSEA. V lost 2 bases, J lost 4 bases, and 8 bases lay in between. CDR3 amino acids: CSVELQSYGYTF. In DNA, the CDR3 is TGCAGCGTTGAACTACAGAGCTATGGCTACACCTTC.

This clonotype was counted a few times. The chain employs TRBV20-1 and TRBJ1-1, with 8 bases that match TRBD1. J was trimmed by 1 base and V by 3 bases; bases with no gene match: 7. The CDR3 loop spans 15 amino acids. The germline V gene encodes CDR1 DFQATT and CDR2 SNEGSKA (reference sequence). CDR3 DNA: TGCAGTGCTAGGCGCTTTGGACAGGGGAACACTGAAGCTTTCTTT. Residues: CSARRFGQGNTEAFF.

This clonotype occurred many times. The chain carries TRBV7-6 and TRBJ2-3; D ambiguous. This CDR3 has 13 residues. Germline V lookup: CDR1 SGHVS, CDR2 FNYEAQ. Trimming cost V 3 bases and J 10 bases, with 14 bases left between them. The CDR3 DNA reads as TGTGCCAGCAGCTTTAGCCCTACGCTGGCGCAGTATTTT. Translation: CASSFSPTLAQYF.

V and J are TRBV6-5 and TRBJ1-6; 12 bases fit TRBD1. CDR1 is MNHEY and CDR2 is SVGAGI in the germline V gene. Unmatched junction bases numbered 7, after V lost 2 bases and J lost 5 bases. This CDR3 spans 18 amino acids. The DNA for the CDR3 is TGTGCCAGCAGTTACACCGGGACAGGGGGCGCAGATAATTCACCCCTCCACTTT. Residues: CASSYTGTGGADNSPLHF.

This clonotype was detected ten times or more. The J gene is TRBJ2-7, the V gene TRBV5-4; unclear D gene. The germline V gene has CDR1 SGHNT and CDR2 YYREEE (reference sequence). Trimming cost V 3 bases and J 2 bases, with 15 bases left between them. The CDR3 is 15 residues long. CDR3 DNA: TGTGCCAGCAGCTCTTACTTTGGTGGGACCTACGAGCAGTACTTC. As protein: CASSSYFGGTYEQYF.

This clonotype was seen more than once but under ten times. The V call is TRBV5-1, the J call TRBJ2-2; D not resolved. The CDR3 extends over 16 amino acids. The V and J ends lost 0 bases and 1 base respectively, with 10 bases between them. From germline, CDR1 is SGHRS and CDR2 YFSETQ. DNA for the CDR3: TGCGCCAGCAGCTTGGATGGGGTATGGAACACCGGGGAGCTGTTTTTT. This sequence encodes CASSLDGVWNTGELFF.

Ten or more counts support this clonotype. The chain couples TRBV20-1 to TRBJ1-6, with 10 bases matching TRBD1. CDR1 is DFQATT and CDR2 is SNEGSKA in the germline V gene (reference sequence). The CDR3 sequence is 15 residues long. V gave up 6 bases and J gave up 8 bases; unmatched junction bases: 10. CDR3 sequence reads: CSASDRGKMDSPLHF. The CDR3 bases are TGCAGTGCATCGGACAGGGGGAAGATGGATTCACCCCTCCACTTT.

V is TRBV7-2 and J is TRBJ2-5; D not resolved. The CDR3 extends over 17 amino acids. V dropped 0 bases and J dropped 1 base, with 15 bases sitting between them. Germline V gives CDR1 SGHTA, CDR2 FQGNSA. Written as DNA, the CDR3 is TGTGCCAGCAGCTTAGCAGTAATGGCAAACGGCCAAGAGACCCAGTACTTC. As protein: CASSLAVMANGQETQYF.

This clonotype was detected a few times. The V gene is TRBV11-3, the J gene TRBJ2-3; D is possibly TRBD1 (6 bases). Germline V gene sequence: CDR1 SGHNT, CDR2 YENEEA. V lost 5 bases and J 3 bases, leaving 12 bases between the germline ends. The CDR3 spans 14 residues. The CDR3 bases are TGTGCCAGCAGCCCCATAGGGGGAACAGATACGCAGTATTTT. It encodes CASSPIGGTDTQYF. Full variable domain (remainder filled in from reference TRBV11-3 and TRBJ2-3): EAGVVQSPRYKIIEKKQPVAFWCNPISGHNTLYWYLQNLGQGPELLIRYENEEAVDDSQLPKDRFSAERLKGVDSTLKIQPAELGDSAVYLCASSPIGGTDTQYFGPGTRLTVL.

Many counts were recorded for this clonotype. The V gene is TRBV6-2 or TRBV6-3, the J gene TRBJ2-7; 11 bases are a match to TRBD2. J was trimmed by 2 bases and V by 5 bases; bases with no gene match: 8. Germline-derived CDR1 and CDR2 are MNHEY and SVGEGT. The CDR3 runs 16 residues. As DNA, the CDR3 is TGTGCCAGCAGTGGGACTAGCGGAACCCGGCCCTACGAGCAGTACTTC. Encoded protein: CASSGTSGTRPYEQYF.

This clonotype was found many times. The CDR3 coding sequence is TGCAGCGTTGTCGACAGCCACATGAACACTGAAGCTTTCTTT. It yields the protein CSVVDSHMNTEAFF. V and J are TRBV29-1 and TRBJ1-1, with D perhaps matching TRBD1 (5 bases). The germline CDR1 and CDR2 sequences are SQVTM and ANQGSEA. This CDR3 has 14 amino acids. Trimming shortened V by 4 bases and J by 0 bases, and 12 bases separated the two germline ends.

This clonotype was recorded a few times. The V gene is TRBV12-3 or TRBV12-4, the J gene TRBJ2-7; D might be TRBD1 (5 bases). This CDR3 spans 13 amino acids. Trimming stripped 3 bases from V and 1 base from J, with 7 bases between. CDR3 amino acids: CASSFYRSYEQYF. CDR3 bases: TGTGCCAGCAGTTTCTACAGGTCCTACGAGCAGTACTTC.

The chain has TRBV2 and TRBJ2-7; D is ambiguous. V was pared by 7 bases and J by 7 bases, with 8 bases between. The CDR3 is made up of 10 amino acids. CDR1 is SNHLY and CDR2 is FYNNEI in the germline V gene. CDR3: CASMTGEQYF. CDR3 nucleotide sequence: TGTGCCAGCATGACTGGGGAGCAGTACTTC.

The CDR3, as DNA: TGTGCCAGCAGCCGGGTGCCCTTAAGAAAGACCCAGTACTTC. It is translated as CASSRVPLRKTQYF. The rearrangement links TRBV7-9 to TRBJ2-5, with D uncertain. The CDR3 is made up of 14 amino acids. CDR1 and CDR2 from the germline V gene are SEHNR and FQNEAQ (reference sequence). The V and J ends lost 5 bases and 6 bases respectively, with 16 bases between them.

This clonotype was observed many times. V usage is TRBV12-5 and J usage is TRBJ2-3; no definite D call. With 4 bases removed from V and 0 bases from J, the gap between germline ends came to 5 bases. The CDR3 covers 13 residues. Per the germline V gene, CDR1 is LGHNT and CDR2 is FRNRAP. CDR3 in amino acids: CASGSASTDTQYF. CDR3 DNA sequence: TGTGCTAGTGGTTCGGCAAGCACAGATACGCAGTATTTT.

This clonotype has more than one count but fewer than ten. V is TRBV28 and J is TRBJ1-2; D gene uncertain. The CDR3 is 14 residues long. CDR1 is MDHEN, CDR2 SYDVKM, per germline. V was clipped by 2 bases and J by 3 bases, with 10 bases between them. This CDR3 reads CASSLIRVDYGYTF. The CDR3 DNA sequence: TGTGCCAGCAGTTTAATAAGGGTCGACTATGGCTACACCTTC.

This clonotype was counted ten times or more. The CDR3 bases are TGCAGTGCCACACTAGCGGGAGTCACCAACACTGGCACAGATACGCAGTATTTT. It yields the protein CSATLAGVTNTGTDTQYF. The chain links TRBV20-1 to TRBJ2-3, with TRBD2 matching 11 bases. The CDR3 consists of 18 residues. CDR1 and CDR2 from the germline V gene are DFQATT and SNEGSKA (reference sequence). Trimming took 6 bases from V and 1 from J; bases not matched to a gene: 15.

V gene TRBV7-3 combines with J gene TRBJ2-6; 10 positions match TRBD1. The germline V gene has CDR1 SGHTA and CDR2 FQGTGA. After removal of 5 bases from V and 1 base from J, the junction contained 20 bases not matched to a gene. The CDR3 runs 22 residues. The CDR3 protein is CASSPVSIARTGGNSGANVLTF. The CDR3 nucleotides are TGTGCCAGCAGCCCTGTTAGTATCGCGCGGACAGGGGGAAATTCTGGGGCCAACGTCCTGACTTTC. Based on the CDR3 plus reference TRBV7-3 and TRBJ2-6, the full variable domain is GAGVSQTPSNKVTEKGKYVELRCDPISGHTALYWYRQSLGQGPEFLIYFQGTGAADDSGLPNDRFFAVRPEGSVSTLKIQRTERGDSAVYLCASSPVSIARTGGNSGANVLTFGAGSRLTVL.

The chain joins TRBV5-1 to TRBJ1-1; 10 positions agree with TRBD1. The CDR3 has 14 amino acids. V gave up 0 bases and J gave up 6 bases; unmatched junction bases: 2. Per germline, CDR1 SGHRS and CDR2 YFSETQ. CDR3 sequence (DNA): TGCGCCAGCAGCTTGGGACAGGGGGCCCCTGAAGCTTTCTTT. It yields the protein CASSLGQGAPEAFF.

This sequence joins TRBV20-1 and TRBJ2-5; D is unresolved. Germline CDR1 is DFQATT and CDR2 is SNEGSKA (reference sequence). Trimming pared 0 bases from V and 5 bases from J, leaving 16 bases between. The CDR3 length is 15 residues. The CDR3 loop is CSARDPWASSETQYF. CDR3 bases: TGCAGTGCTAGAGATCCCTGGGCTAGTTCGGAGACCCAGTACTTC.